This T cell receptor (beta chain) comes out of a study of T cell repertoires in cytomegalovirus infection. At the level of the study: Well-studied HLA-B-restricted CMV epitopes were used in the study alongside recently identified HLA-C-restricted ones. Both a matching HLA type and CMV infection were indicated by public TCR beta signatures.

TCRdb itself ran the reads through MiXCR, one entry per CDR3 protein. The repertoire consists of around 750,000 distinct CDR3 sequences, with approximately 32% occurring once and the leading ten covering around 11%. To note about this clonotype: Its antigen is not identified.

Study observations and caveats: Ex vivo, HLA-C-restricted CMV-specific TCR beta clonotypes prevailed over the rest of the response.

This sequence was found in a human donor in good health (CMV status not recorded). Some clones in this sample may be carry-over from other donors' samples. The sequences come from cultured CD8+ T cells from PBMCs, collected from culture after CMV antigen stimulation.

The CDR3, as DNA: TGTGCCAGCAGTGAGGGACCTAGCACAGATACGCAGTATTTT. Protein product: CASSEGPSTDTQYF. The chain joins TRBV6-4 to TRBJ2-3, with D perhaps TRBD1 or TRBD2 (5 bases each). From germline, CDR1 is MRHNA and CDR2 SNTAGT. The CDR3 loop spans 14 amino acids. V dropped 3 bases and J dropped 0 bases, with 7 bases sitting between them.